The clone carrying this T cell receptor (beta chain) was detected only a few times. Germline-derived CDR1 and CDR2 are MDHEN and SYDVKM. Deletions cut 7 bases from V and 7 bases from J, with 17 bases between. The CDR3 length is 14 residues. The sample is drawn from a study of blood T cell repertoires in COVID-19. About the research overall: COVID-19 samples collected from the United States, Italy and Spain covered acute and convalescent phases. From T cells, B-cell-depleted T cells, or PBMCs came the material, which was cDNA or gDNA.

Original methodology: Estimation of nucleated cell counts was performed using reference gene primer amplification. Here immunoSEQ multiplex PCR was the method, and the copy in TCRdb shows in-frame clones only, minus some. V, J and clone size are taken as reported in that table, and D and trimming were inferred from the DNA itself. This table has about 310,000 clones, 70% to 90% appearing once. The sample consisted of peripheral blood. The TCR was taken from a woman in her forties or fifties who had recovered from COVID-19. The chain combines TRBV28 with TRBJ1-5, with a tentative D call TRBD1 (6 bases). The CDR3 sequence: CASKAGVHGQPQHF. The CDR3 DNA reads as TGTGCCAGCAAGGCAGGGGTTCATGGGCAGCCCCAGCATTTT.